This passage covers 21 T cell receptor beta chains from one sample sequenced in a study of early T cells in non-severe SARS-CoV-2 infection. TCRdb re-analysed the 5' RACE reads in MiXCR, keeping a single row per CDR3 protein. This table has about 56,000 distinct CDR3 sequences, about 10% appearing once. The source material was whole blood. These receptor sequences come from an adult who was a healthcare worker with PCR-confirmed SARS-CoV-2 infection or an uninfected control (not recorded which).

This chain links TRBV12-3 or TRBV12-4 with TRBJ1-1; possibly TRBD1 for D (6 bases). V lost 7 bases and J lost 7, with 13 bases in between. The CDR3 runs to 12 residues. This CDR3 is CASTSDSREAFF. In DNA form, the CDR3 reads TGTGCCAGCACCTCGGACAGCCGTGAAGCTTTCTTT.

This rearrangement joins TRBV7-9 to TRBJ2-3, with D possibly being TRBD1 or TRBD2 (5 bases each). This CDR3 region has 14 residues. Trimming stripped 5 bases from V and 5 bases from J, with 14 bases between. CDR1 and CDR2 (germline): SEHNR, FQNEAQ (reference sequence). The CDR3 region has the DNA TGTGCCAGCAGCCAGACGGGGCGATTAGATACGCAGTATTTT. Amino acid sequence: CASSQTGRLDTQYF.

This clonotype has just a few counts. CDR3 DNA sequence: TGTGCCAGCAGCCAAGATGGTCGGGGGGTGGAGCAGTTCTTC. This sequence encodes CASSQDGRGVEQFF. The chain recombines TRBV3-1 with TRBJ2-1, with 7 bases identical to TRBD2. The germline V gene encodes CDR1 LGHDT and CDR2 YNNKEL (reference sequence). The CDR3 is 14 amino acids. After removal of 0 bases from V and 10 bases from J, the junction contained 6 bases not matched to a gene.

This clonotype was counted a few times. CDR3 residues: CSVGEGTEAFF. The CDR3 DNA reads TGCAGCGTTGGAGAAGGAACTGAAGCTTTCTTT. This chain links TRBV29-1 with TRBJ1-1; D not certain. Trimming took 4 bases from V and 5 from J, leaving 8 bases between them. There are 11 residues in the CDR3. Germline V gene sequence: CDR1 SQVTM, CDR2 ANQGSEA.

The J gene is TRBJ1-3, the V gene TRBV27, with 7 bases identical to TRBD1. The CDR3 runs to 14 residues. Germline values: CDR1 MNHEY, CDR2 SMNVEV (reference sequence). The V segment lost 7 bases and the J segment 2 bases; nucleotides outside the gene matches: 5. The CDR3 protein is CASKWDSTGNTIYF. CDR3 nucleotides: TGTGCCAGCAAGTGGGACAGCACTGGAAACACCATATATTTT.

This clonotype came up a few times. The chain carries TRBV2 and TRBJ1-2; 8 bases line up with TRBD1. This CDR3 has 14 residues. After removal of 8 bases from V and 7 bases from J, the junction contained 12 bases not matched to a gene. Germline V gives CDR1 SNHLY, CDR2 FYNNEI. The CDR3 bases are TGTGCCAGCTCTGATTGGACAGGGATCTCTGGCTACACCTTC. It specifies CASSDWTGISGYTF.

V and J are TRBV29-1 and TRBJ2-5, with 8 nucleotides matching TRBD1. CDR3 size: 13 residues. Trimming at V came to 7 bases and at J to 5 bases, leaving 9 bases not matched to a gene. CDR1 and CDR2 (germline): SQVTM, ANQGSEA. CDR3 nucleotide sequence: TGCAGCGCGAACAGGGGGTTTGAGGAGACCCAGTACTTC. Translation: CSANRGFEETQYF. The variable domain in full, completed from reference TRBV29-1 and TRBJ2-5, reads SAVISQKPSRDICQRGTSLTIQCQVDSQVTMMFWYRQQPGQSLTLIATANQGSEATYESGFVIDKFPISRPNLTFSTLTVSNMSPEDSSIYLCSANRGFEETQYFGPGTRLLVL.

This clonotype was found many times. This sequence joins TRBV7-2 and TRBJ1-1; D is unclear. The V end was cut by 3 bases, the J end by 9 bases, with 11 bases between. The germline CDR1 and CDR2 sequences are SGHTA and FQGNSA. This CDR3 has 12 residues. The CDR3 reads CASSLSGPKAFF. The DNA of the CDR3 is TGTGCCAGCAGCTTGAGCGGGCCCAAAGCTTTCTTT. The full variable domain, its missing parts supplied by reference TRBV7-2 and TRBJ1-1, is GAGVSQSPSNKVTEKGKDVELRCDPISGHTALYWYRQSLGQGLEFLIYFQGNSAPDKSGLPSDRFSAERTGGSVSTLTIQRTQQEDSAVYLCASSLSGPKAFFGQGTRLTVV.

This clonotype was detected ten times or more. This chain uses TRBV3-1 with TRBJ1-4; the D is unclear. The CDR3 has 16 residues. Germline V gene lookup returns CDR1 LGHDT and CDR2 YNNKEL (reference sequence). Trimming shortened V by 2 bases and J by 0 bases, and 10 bases separated the two germline ends. CDR3 nucleotides: TGTGCCAGCAGCCAAAGCGCTACGGCAACTAATGAAAAACTGTTTTTT. Protein product: CASSQSATATNEKLFF.

This clonotype showed up many times. The genes are TRBV21-1 and TRBJ1-2; TRBD1 is the table's D call and was not checked against the DNA. TRBV21-1 is labeled a pseudogene. The CDR3 covers 15 residues. The CDR3 reads CASSKDQGPSDGYTF. DNA of the CDR3: TGTGCCAGCAGCAAAGATCAGGGGCCTTCGGACGGCTACACCTTC.

This clonotype has ten or more counts. The J gene is TRBJ2-5, the V gene TRBV4-2; 13 nucleotides match TRBD2. V lost 0 bases and J lost 2; bases outside the gene matches: 6. CDR1 is LGHNA, CDR2 YNFKEQ, per germline. This CDR3 is built from 18 residues. The CDR3 bases are TGTGCCAGCAGCCAAGAGTATAGGACTAGCGGGAGTCAAGAGACCCAGTACTTC. Encoded protein: CASSQEYRTSGSQETQYF.

This clonotype was observed at least ten times. V is TRBV2 and J is TRBJ2-7, with D tentatively TRBD2 (5 bases). The germline gives CDR1 SNHLY, CDR2 FYNNEI. The CDR3 is made up of 15 amino acids. With 5 bases removed from V and 2 bases from J, the gap between germline ends came to 16 bases. The chain's CDR3 is CASSSRGAITYEQYF. As DNA, the CDR3 is TGTGCCAGCAGTAGCCGGGGTGCCATTACCTACGAGCAGTACTTC. Combining the CDR3 with reference TRBV2 and TRBJ2-7 gives the whole variable domain EPEVTQTPSHQVTQMGQEVILRCVPISNHLYFYWYRQILGQKVEFLVSFYNNEISEKSEIFDDQFSVERPDGSNFTLKIRSTKLEDSAMYFCASSSRGAITYEQYFGPGTRLTVT.

The sample holds many counts of this clonotype. The V call is TRBV4-3, the J call TRBJ2-5; TRBD2 agrees at 10 bases. The germline gives CDR1 LGHNA, CDR2 YSLEER. V lost 3 bases and J lost 3; bases outside the gene matches: 4. This CDR3 is built from 15 residues. DNA for the CDR3: TGCGCCAGCAGCCAGGCTGGACTAGCGGAAGAGACCCAGTACTTC. Protein: CASSQAGLAEETQYF.

This clonotype came up many times. The CDR3 region has the DNA TGTGCCAGCAGCCTTACAGGGGGCGGGTCGAGGTTGGCTTTCTTT. This translates into CASSLTGGGSRLAFF. This chain joins TRBV7-9 and TRBJ1-1, with 9 bases fitting TRBD1. Germline V lookup: CDR1 SEHNR, CDR2 FQNEAQ (reference sequence). J gave up 11 bases and V 5 bases, and 15 bases lay outside the gene matches. CDR3 size: 15 residues. Full variable domain (rest looked up from reference TRBV7-9 and TRBJ1-1): DTGVSQNPRHKITKRGQNVTFRCDPISEHNRLYWYRQTLGQGPEFLTYFQNEAQLEKSRLLSDRFSAERPKGSFSTLEIQRTEQGDSAMYLCASSLTGGGSRLAFFGQGTRLTVV.

This clonotype appeared a few times. As DNA, the CDR3 is TGCAGTGCTAGGAAGGTCAGTCCGAACACCGGGGAGCTGTTTTTT. Amino acid sequence: CSARKVSPNTGELFF. The V and J genes are TRBV20-1 and TRBJ2-2, with D uncertain. Germline V gene data show CDR1 as DFQATT and CDR2 as SNEGSKA (reference sequence). Trimming removed 3 bases from V and 0 bases from J, with 11 bases in between. The CDR3 has 15 residues.

This chain links TRBV28 with TRBJ2-7; D is uncertain. The V end lost 5 bases, the J end lost 7 bases, and 9 bases lay between the germline ends. The CDR3 loop spans 11 amino acids. The V gene's germline CDR1 is MDHEN and CDR2 SYDVKM. For the CDR3, the DNA is TGTGCCAGCAGTGCGTTGTTTGAGCAGTACTTC. It translates to CASSALFEQYF.

The table lists this clonotype with a few counts. This sequence joins TRBV12-3 or TRBV12-4 and TRBJ1-3; D unresolved. Between the trimmed V and J ends, which lost 3 bases and 0 bases, there was a span of 9 bases. CDR3 size: 15 residues. The DNA for the CDR3 is TGTGCCAGCAGTTTTGACCGAACCTCTGGAAACACCATATATTTT. This sequence encodes CASSFDRTSGNTIYF.

This clonotype has a count of ten or more. The rearrangement uses TRBV20-1 and TRBJ1-6; D ambiguous. The V end lost 2 bases, the J end lost 0 bases, and 8 bases lay between the germline ends. This CDR3 region has 15 residues. Germline V gene data show CDR1 as DFQATT and CDR2 as SNEGSKA (reference sequence). This chain's CDR3 is CSARRDSSYNSPLHF. CDR3 nucleotides: TGCAGTGCTAGAAGGGATTCCTCCTATAATTCACCCCTCCACTTT.

The genes are TRBV2 and TRBJ1-1, with D perhaps matching TRBD1 (5 bases). The germline gives CDR1 SNHLY, CDR2 FYNNEI. V was clipped by 4 bases and J by 3 bases, with 12 bases between them. The CDR3 runs to 14 residues. The CDR3 DNA sequence: TGTGCCAGCAGTGTACAGGCTCTCTACACTGAAGCTTTCTTT. Translated: CASSVQALYTEAFF.

J is TRBJ1-1 and V is TRBV29-1; TRBD1 agrees at 9 bases. J lost 5 bases, V lost 7 bases, and 5 bases had no gene match. The CDR3 has 12 residues. Germline CDR1 SQVTM, CDR2 ANQGSEA. The DNA for the CDR3 is TGCAGCGCCGAGGACAGGGGAACTGAAGCTTTCTTT. The encoded protein is CSAEDRGTEAFF.

V gene TRBV9 combines with J gene TRBJ2-5, with D unclear. The CDR3 extends over 13 amino acids. V was cut by 2 bases and J by 5 bases, with 10 bases left in between. Germline loops: CDR1 SGDLS, CDR2 YYNGEE. This CDR3 is CASSVSRSETQYF. The CDR3 DNA reads as TGTGCCAGCAGCGTGTCTCGCAGCGAGACCCAGTACTTC.